This T cell receptor beta chain was profiled in a study of beta chain features in type 1 diabetes. The study, taken as a whole, reports: With patients and controls alike, PCR might favor shorter templates to an equal degree. There was a moderate but significant shortening of TCRB CDR3s in all four CD4+ subsets of Type 1 diabetes patients. When cDNA is sequenced, cells with high TCR expression could be over-represented.

Trimming pared 3 bases from V and 6 bases from J, leaving 8 bases between. Germline loops: CDR1 SGHAT, CDR2 FQDESV (reference sequence). The CDR3 loop spans 12 amino acids. TCRB transcripts that were expressed got sequenced, as all of the isolated RNA had been reverse transcribed. TCRdb's copy holds only in-frame clones and misses some; the assay was immunoSEQ multiplex PCR. The table includes 630,000 or so clones, about an eighth detected once. This clone has only a few counts. Its antigen is as yet unknown. The origin of this receptor is a young man with type 1 diabetes. This sequence joins TRBV11-1 and TRBJ1-2; D gene uncertain. Sequenced sample: naive CD4+ T cells from blood. Written as DNA, the CDR3 is TGTGCCAGCAGCTTCAATGGGGATGGCTACACCTTC. Protein: CASSFNGDGYTF. The complete variable domain, with remaining parts taken from reference TRBV11-1 and TRBJ1-2, reads EAEVAQSPRYKITEKSQAVAFWCDPISGHATLYWYRQILGQGPELLVQFQDESVVDDSQLPKDRFSAERLKGVDSTLKIQPAELGDSAMYLCASSFNGDGYTFGSGTRLTVV.